The 5 T cell receptor beta chains below come from one sample, sequenced in a study of T-cell reconstitution after alpha-beta-depleted transplantation in children. The authors prepared the TCRbeta library with unique molecular identifiers. Each CDR3 protein is one row after TCRdb ran MiXCR on the PCR reads. The sample lists 200,000 to 300,000 distinct CDR3 sequences, about 12% occurring once. Sequencing was performed on PBMCs from the stem cell graft donor, taken from the stem cell graft. All receptors derive from a human donor who donated a stem cell graft to a child with acute lymphoblastic leukemia.

Many counts were recorded for this clonotype. The chain carries TRBV9 and TRBJ2-1, with a possible D match to TRBD2 (6 bases). This CDR3 spans 15 amino acids. Trimming left V 4 bases short and J 5 bases short, with 16 bases between. The germline V gene encodes CDR1 SGDLS and CDR2 YYNGEE. The CDR3 is CASSPFRASDNEQFF. DNA for the CDR3: TGTGCCAGCAGCCCCTTCAGGGCTAGCGACAATGAGCAGTTCTTC.

This clonotype was observed many times. This chain links TRBV6-6 with TRBJ1-1, with no clear D. Germline V gene sequence: CDR1 MNHNY, CDR2 SVGAGI (reference sequence). V lost 2 bases, J lost 7 bases, and 5 bases lay in between. The length of the CDR3 is 11 residues. The CDR3 bases are TGTGCCAGCAGTTACGACTATGAAGCTTTCTTT. It translates to CASSYDYEAFF.

The V gene is TRBV18, the J gene TRBJ1-2, with 7 bases matching TRBD1. The CDR3 extends over 15 amino acids. Germline values: CDR1 KGHSH, CDR2 LQKENI. V shed 0 bases, J shed 5 bases, and the junction held 6 bases outside the gene matches. In DNA, the CDR3 is TGTGCCAGCTCACCACCCACAGGGGCGAATTATGGCTACACCTTC. Translating gives CASSPPTGANYGYTF.

The chain has TRBV30 and TRBJ1-5, with 7 positions matching TRBD1. The CDR3 sequence is 16 residues long. V lost 2 bases and J lost 5; bases outside the gene matches: 12. CDR1 and CDR2 from the germline V gene are GTSNPN and SVGIG (reference sequence). CDR3 bases: TGTGCCTGGAGTAGCCGGGACAGTCACCACCATCAGCCCCAGCATTTT. Translated, it gives CAWSSRDSHHHQPQHF.

The chain uses TRBV4-3 and TRBJ2-3, with D unclear. The germline gives CDR1 LGHNA, CDR2 YSLEER. The germline V and J ends were trimmed by 1 base and 5 bases, with 7 bases remaining between them. This CDR3 contains 13 residues. The chain's CDR3 is CASSQVRGDTQYF. The CDR3, as DNA: TGCGCCAGCAGCCAAGTTAGAGGAGATACGCAGTATTTT.